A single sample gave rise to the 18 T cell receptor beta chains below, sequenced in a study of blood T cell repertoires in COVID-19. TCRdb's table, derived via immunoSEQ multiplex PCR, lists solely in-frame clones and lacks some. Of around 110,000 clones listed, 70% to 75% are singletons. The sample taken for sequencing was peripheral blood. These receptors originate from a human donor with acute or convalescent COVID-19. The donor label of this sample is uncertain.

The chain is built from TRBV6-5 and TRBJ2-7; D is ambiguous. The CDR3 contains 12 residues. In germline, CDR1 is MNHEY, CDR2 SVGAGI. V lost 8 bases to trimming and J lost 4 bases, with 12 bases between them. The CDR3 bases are TGTGCCAGCCGGTTCGGTGGTTACGAGCAGTACTTC. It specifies CASRFGGYEQYF.

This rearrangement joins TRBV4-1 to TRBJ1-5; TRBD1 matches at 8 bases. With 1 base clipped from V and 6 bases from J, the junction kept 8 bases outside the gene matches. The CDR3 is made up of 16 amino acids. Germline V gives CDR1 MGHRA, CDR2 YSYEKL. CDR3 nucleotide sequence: TGCGCCAGCAGCCAAGGCCTCAGGGGGCTCGGTCAGCCCCAGCATTTT. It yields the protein CASSQGLRGLGQPQHF.

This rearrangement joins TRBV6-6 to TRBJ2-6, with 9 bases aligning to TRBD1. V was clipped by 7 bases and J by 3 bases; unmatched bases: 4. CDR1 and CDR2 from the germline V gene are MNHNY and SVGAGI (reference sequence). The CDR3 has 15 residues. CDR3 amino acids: CASMDRGSGANVLTF. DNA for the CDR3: TGTGCCAGCATGGACAGGGGAAGTGGGGCCAACGTCCTGACTTTC.

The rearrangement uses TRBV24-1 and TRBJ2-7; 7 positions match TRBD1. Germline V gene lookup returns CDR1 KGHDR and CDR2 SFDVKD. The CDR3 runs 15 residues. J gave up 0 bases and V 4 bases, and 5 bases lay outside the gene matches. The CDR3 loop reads CATSDPRTGSYEQYF. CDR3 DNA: TGTGCCACCAGTGACCCCCGGACAGGCTCCTACGAGCAGTACTTC.

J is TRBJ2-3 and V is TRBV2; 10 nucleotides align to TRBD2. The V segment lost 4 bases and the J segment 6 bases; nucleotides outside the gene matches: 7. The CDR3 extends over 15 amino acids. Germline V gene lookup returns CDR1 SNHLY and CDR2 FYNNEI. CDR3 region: CASSGLAGAGDTQYF. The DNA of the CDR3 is TGTGCCAGCAGTGGTCTAGCGGGGGCGGGGGATACGCAGTATTTT. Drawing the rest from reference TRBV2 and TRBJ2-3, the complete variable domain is EPEVTQTPSHQVTQMGQEVILRCVPISNHLYFYWYRQILGQKVEFLVSFYNNEISEKSEIFDDQFSVERPDGSNFTLKIRSTKLEDSAMYFCASSGLAGAGDTQYFGPGTRLTVL.

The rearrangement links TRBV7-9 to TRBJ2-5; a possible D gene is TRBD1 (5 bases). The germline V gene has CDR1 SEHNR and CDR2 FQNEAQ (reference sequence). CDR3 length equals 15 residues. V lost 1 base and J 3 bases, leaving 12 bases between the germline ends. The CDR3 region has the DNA TGTGCCAGCAGCTTAGAGACAGCCCCTAAAGAGACCCAGTACTTC. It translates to CASSLETAPKETQYF.

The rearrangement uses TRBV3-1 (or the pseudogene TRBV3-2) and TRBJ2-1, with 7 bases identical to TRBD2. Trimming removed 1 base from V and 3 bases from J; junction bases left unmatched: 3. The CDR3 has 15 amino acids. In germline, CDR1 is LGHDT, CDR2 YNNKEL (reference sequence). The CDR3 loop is CASSQGLAGYNEQFF. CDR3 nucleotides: TGTGCCAGCAGCCAAGGACTAGCAGGCTACAATGAGCAGTTCTTC.

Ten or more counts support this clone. As DNA, the CDR3 is TGTGCCAGTAGTATAGATTTCGGGGGAAATCAGCCCCAGCATTTT. It codes for CASSIDFGGNQPQHF. The rearrangement uses TRBV19 and TRBJ1-5, with D perhaps TRBD1 (5 bases). V lost 0 bases, J lost 4 bases, and 10 bases lay in between. This CDR3 has 15 residues. CDR1 is LNHDA and CDR2 is SQIVND in the germline V gene (reference sequence).

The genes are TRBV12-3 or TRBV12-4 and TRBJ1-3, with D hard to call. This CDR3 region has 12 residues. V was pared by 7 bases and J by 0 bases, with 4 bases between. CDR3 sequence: CASTHSGNTIYF. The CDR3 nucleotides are TGTGCCAGCACCCACTCTGGAAACACCATATATTTT.

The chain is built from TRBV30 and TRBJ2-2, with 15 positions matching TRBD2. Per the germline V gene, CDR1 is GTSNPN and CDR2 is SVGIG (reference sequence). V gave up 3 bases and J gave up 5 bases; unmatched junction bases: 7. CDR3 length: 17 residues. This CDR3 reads CAWSGLAGGLRTGELFF. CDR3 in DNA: TGTGCCTGGAGCGGACTAGCGGGGGGGTTGAGGACCGGGGAGCTGTTTTTT.

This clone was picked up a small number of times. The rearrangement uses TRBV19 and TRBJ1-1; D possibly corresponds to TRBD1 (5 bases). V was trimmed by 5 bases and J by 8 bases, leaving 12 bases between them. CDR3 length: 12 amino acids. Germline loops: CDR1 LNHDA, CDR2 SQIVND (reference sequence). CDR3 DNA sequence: TGTGCCAGTAGTTCACGCCAGGGAGAAGCTTTCTTT. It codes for CASSSRQGEAFF.

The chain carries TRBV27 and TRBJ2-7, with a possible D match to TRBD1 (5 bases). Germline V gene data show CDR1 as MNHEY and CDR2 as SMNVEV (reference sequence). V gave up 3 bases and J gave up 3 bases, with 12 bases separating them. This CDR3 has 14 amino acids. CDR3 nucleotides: TGTGCCAGCAGTTTCAGGGCAGGGTACTACGAGCAGTACTTC. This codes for CASSFRAGYYEQYF.

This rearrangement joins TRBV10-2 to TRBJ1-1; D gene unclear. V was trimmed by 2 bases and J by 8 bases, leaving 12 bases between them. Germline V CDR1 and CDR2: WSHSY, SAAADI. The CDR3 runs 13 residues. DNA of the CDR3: TGCGCCAGCAGTGAGAAAGCTAGCAGGGAAGCTTTCTTT. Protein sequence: CASSEKASREAFF.

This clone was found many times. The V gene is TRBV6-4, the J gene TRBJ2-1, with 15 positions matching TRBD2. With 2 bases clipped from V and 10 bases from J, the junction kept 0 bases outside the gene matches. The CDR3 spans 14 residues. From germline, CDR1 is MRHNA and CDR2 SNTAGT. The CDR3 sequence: CASSDGTSGGEQFF. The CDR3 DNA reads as TGTGCCAGCAGTGACGGGACTAGCGGGGGGGAGCAGTTCTTC.

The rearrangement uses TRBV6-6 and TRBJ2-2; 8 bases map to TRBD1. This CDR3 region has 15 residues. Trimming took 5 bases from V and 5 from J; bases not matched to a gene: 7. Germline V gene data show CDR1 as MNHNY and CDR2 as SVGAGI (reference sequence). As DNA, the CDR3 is TGTGCCAGCAGTGAGTCCAGGGGGCGGACCGGGGAGCTGTTTTTT. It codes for CASSESRGRTGELFF.

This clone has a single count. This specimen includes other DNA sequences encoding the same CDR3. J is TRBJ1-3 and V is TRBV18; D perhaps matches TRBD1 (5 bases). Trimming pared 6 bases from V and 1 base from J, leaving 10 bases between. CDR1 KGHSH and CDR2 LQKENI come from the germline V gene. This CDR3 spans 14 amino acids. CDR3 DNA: TGTGCCAGCTCCCCCCAGGGATCTGGAAACACCATATATTTT. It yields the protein CASSPQGSGNTIYF.

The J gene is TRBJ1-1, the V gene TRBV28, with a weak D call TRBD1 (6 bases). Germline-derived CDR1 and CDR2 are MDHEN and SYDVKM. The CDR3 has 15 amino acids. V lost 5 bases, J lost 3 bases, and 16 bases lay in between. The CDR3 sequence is CASSTRTVSYTEAFF. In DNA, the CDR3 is TGTGCCAGCAGTACAAGGACAGTATCCTACACTGAAGCTTTCTTT.

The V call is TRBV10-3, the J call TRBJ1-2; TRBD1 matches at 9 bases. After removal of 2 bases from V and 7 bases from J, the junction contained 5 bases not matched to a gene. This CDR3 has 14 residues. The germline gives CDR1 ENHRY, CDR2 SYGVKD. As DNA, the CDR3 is TGTGCCATCAGTGAGACACAGGGGGCCGGTGGCTACACCTTC. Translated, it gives CAISETQGAGGYTF.